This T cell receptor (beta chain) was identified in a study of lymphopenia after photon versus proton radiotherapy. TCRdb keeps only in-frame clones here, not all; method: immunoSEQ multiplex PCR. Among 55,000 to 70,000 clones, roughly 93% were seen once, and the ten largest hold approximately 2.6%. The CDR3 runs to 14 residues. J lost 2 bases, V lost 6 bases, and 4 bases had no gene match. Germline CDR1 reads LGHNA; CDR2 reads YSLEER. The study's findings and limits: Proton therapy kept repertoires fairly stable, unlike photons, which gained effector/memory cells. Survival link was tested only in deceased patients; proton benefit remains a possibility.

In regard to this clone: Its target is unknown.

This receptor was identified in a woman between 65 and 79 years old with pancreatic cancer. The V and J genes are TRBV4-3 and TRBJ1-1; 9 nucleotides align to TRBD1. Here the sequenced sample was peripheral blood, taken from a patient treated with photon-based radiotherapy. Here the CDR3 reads CASSLTGGNTEAFF. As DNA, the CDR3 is TGCGCCAGCAGTCTGACAGGGGGAAACACTGAAGCTTTCTTT.